Each of the 12 T cell receptor beta chains below was sequenced from the same sample in a study of cytomegalovirus exposure and HLA in healthy donors. Primers for the PCR totalled 60 Vbeta and 13 Jbeta. Only in-frame clones appear in the TCRdb table, and some are missing; sequencing was by immunoSEQ multiplex PCR. This table holds approximately 300,000 clones, 80% found once. The sequenced material came from PBMCs. These receptor sequences come from a girl between 2 and 10 years old in good health and CMV-seronegative.

V usage is TRBV30 and J usage is TRBJ2-2, with 14 bases that match TRBD2. The V gene end was trimmed by 7 bases and the J gene end by 4 bases; junction bases not matched to a gene: 11. The germline V gene has CDR1 GTSNPN and CDR2 SVGIG (reference sequence). CDR3 size: 17 residues. This chain's CDR3 is CASKGLAGAKGTGELFF. CDR3 bases: TGTGCCTCCAAGGGACTAGCGGGAGCTAAGGGCACCGGGGAGCTGTTTTTT.

The chain joins TRBV4-1 to TRBJ1-1, with D possibly TRBD1 on 6 matching bases. CDR3 length equals 13 residues. V dropped 3 bases and J dropped 1 base, with 6 bases sitting between them. Per the germline V gene, CDR1 is MGHRA and CDR2 is YSYEKL. CDR3 sequence: CASSQTGNTEAFF. Written as DNA, the CDR3 is TGCGCCAGCAGCCAGACAGGGAACACTGAAGCTTTCTTT.

The J gene is TRBJ2-5, the V gene TRBV28, with TRBD1 matching over 9 bases. CDR1 is MDHEN, CDR2 SYDVKM, per germline. J gave up 1 base and V 7 bases, and 10 bases lay outside the gene matches. CDR3 length: 16 amino acids. CDR3 DNA: TGTGCCAGCACCGTCGGGACAGGGTCCGCCCAAGAGACCCAGTACTTC. Encoded protein: CASTVGTGSAQETQYF.

The chain is built from TRBV4-2 and TRBJ2-7; D possibly corresponds to TRBD2 (6 bases). The CDR3 length is 12 residues. CDR1 is LGHNA, CDR2 YNFKEQ, per germline. V lost 0 bases to trimming and J lost 7 bases, with 7 bases between them. The CDR3 reads CASSQEGREQYF. The CDR3 DNA reads TGTGCCAGCAGCCAAGAAGGGAGGGAGCAGTACTTC.

The rearrangement joins TRBV5-1 to TRBJ2-5; 8 bases fit TRBD2. The CDR3 runs to 16 residues. V was clipped by 0 bases and J by 3 bases; unmatched bases: 7. Germline assignment: CDR1 SGHRS and CDR2 YFSETQ. The CDR3 loop is CASSLVGGGTKETQYF. CDR3 nucleotides: TGCGCCAGCAGCTTGGTCGGGGGGGGGACGAAAGAGACCCAGTACTTC.

The genes are TRBV7-3 and TRBJ2-3; 7 bases are shared with TRBD1. The CDR3 extends over 16 amino acids. Germline CDR1 SGHTA, CDR2 FQGTGA. The trim removed 4 bases at V and 3 bases at J, leaving 10 bases unmatched. The CDR3 region has the DNA TGTGCCAGCAGCTCCCTACCGGGACAGATAACAGATACGCAGTATTTT. Residues: CASSSLPGQITDTQYF.

This rearrangement joins TRBV10-2 to TRBJ1-2; 9 bases fit TRBD1. The CDR3 extends over 12 amino acids. Per germline, CDR1 WSHSY and CDR2 SAAADI. Losses at the gene ends were 0 bases for V and 12 bases for J; bases not matched to a gene: 2. The CDR3 region has the DNA TGCGCCAGCAGTGAGTCTGGGACAGGGAACACCTTC. This gives the protein CASSESGTGNTF.

The V call is TRBV9, the J call TRBJ2-7; the D is unclear. Per germline, CDR1 SGDLS and CDR2 YYNGEE. The V gene lost 0 bases and the J gene lost 0 bases, with 7 bases spanning the gap. The CDR3 is 14 amino acids. In DNA form, the CDR3 reads TGTGCCAGCAGCGTAGCGCTAAGCTCCTACGAGCAGTACTTC. As protein: CASSVALSSYEQYF.

V is TRBV5-1 and J is TRBJ2-5; D ambiguous. Trimming removed 4 bases at V and 1 base at J, with 17 bases between. CDR1 is SGHRS and CDR2 is YFSETQ in the germline V gene. CDR3 size: 16 residues. DNA of the CDR3: TGCGCCAGCAGCGAAACATACATTCAATTCCAAGAGACCCAGTACTTC. Amino acids: CASSETYIQFQETQYF.

This chain connects TRBV19 to TRBJ2-5; a possible D gene is TRBD1 (6 bases). In germline, CDR1 is LNHDA, CDR2 SQIVND (reference sequence). The CDR3 has 13 amino acids. V shed 7 bases and J shed 2 bases, with 11 bases lying between them. In DNA form, the CDR3 reads TGTGCCAGTAATCTACAGGGTCAAGAGACCCAGTACTTC. This sequence encodes CASNLQGQETQYF. The variable domain in full, completed from reference TRBV19 and TRBJ2-5, reads DGGITQSPKYLFRKEGQNVTLSCEQNLNHDAMYWYRQDPGQGLRLIYYSQIVNDFQKGDIAEGYSVSREKKESFPLTVTSAQKNPTAFYLCASNLQGQETQYFGPGTRLLVL.

The genes are TRBV27 and TRBJ1-5; 12 nucleotides line up with TRBD1. The V gene end was trimmed by 4 bases and the J gene end by 7 bases; junction bases not matched to a gene: 5. Germline V gives CDR1 MNHEY, CDR2 SMNVEV (reference sequence). CDR3 size: 15 residues. The CDR3: CASSWGTGGRQPQHF. Here the CDR3 DNA reads TGTGCCAGCAGTTGGGGGACAGGGGGCCGACAGCCCCAGCATTTT.

This chain connects TRBV28 to TRBJ2-7; D not resolved. In germline, CDR1 is MDHEN, CDR2 SYDVKM. CDR3 length equals 11 residues. The V gene lost 7 bases and the J gene lost 4 bases, with 8 bases spanning the gap. CDR3 loop: CASNARYEQYF. CDR3 bases: TGTGCCAGCAACGCCAGGTACGAGCAGTACTTC.